Listed below are T cell receptor beta chains from one sample, sequenced in a study of read filtering for tumor transcriptome and immune sequencing. TCRdb passed the reads through MiXCR, listing each CDR3 protein once. This table holds 75,000 to 90,000 distinct CDR3 sequences, approximately 13% found once. Input material: a population of CD138-negative cells sorted from bone marrow. The receptors were sampled from a donor at least 40 years old with multiple myeloma. CDR3s include the opening cysteine and the closing phenylalanine or tryptophan. The D gene is left open where the match is weak. Each size is once, few, many, or a class for an expanded clone.

TRBJ2-1	few	15	-	TRBV7-9	CASSLADLPSGEQFF	TGTGCCAGCAGCTTAGCGGACCTTCCGTCCGGGGAGCAGTTCTTC
TRBJ2-1	many	16	TRBD1	TRBV12-3/TRBV12-4	CASSSGQGGPYNEQFF	TGTGCCAGCAGTTCCGGACAGGGCGGGCCCTACAATGAGCAGTTCTTC
TRBJ1-2	many	15	-	TRBV5-1	CASSLEGQGNYGYTF	TGCGCCAGCAGCTTGGAGGGGCAGGGTAACTATGGCTACACCTTC
TRBJ1-1	many	13	-	TRBV24-1	CATSDRGTDEAFF	TGTGCCACCAGTGATCGCGGGACGGATGAAGCTTTCTTT
TRBJ1-1	many	14	-	TRBV20-1	CSARDVRAGTEAFF	TGCAGTGCTAGAGATGTAAGGGCTGGAACTGAAGCTTTCTTT
TRBJ2-2	many	16	TRBD2	TRBV6-5	CASSYGLAGGPGELFF	TGTGCCAGCAGTTACGGACTAGCGGGAGGGCCCGGGGAGCTGTTTTTT
TRBJ2-7	many	10	-	TRBV29-1	CSVQDYEQYF	TGCAGCGTCCAGGATTACGAGCAGTACTTC
TRBJ2-4	many	20	TRBD1	TRBV11-2	CASSGFSGVRPGQGAYIQYF	TGTGCCAGCAGCGGGTTCTCCGGGGTTCGTCCGGGACAGGGGGCCTACATTCAGTACTTC
TRBJ1-1	many	13	-	TRBV5-1	CASSLGTNTEAFF	TGCGCCAGCAGCTTGGGAACGAACACTGAAGCTTTCTTT
TRBJ1-1	many	16	-	TRBV5-1	CASSLGALTVNTEAFF	TGCGCCAGCAGCTTGGGGGCCCTCACAGTGAACACTGAAGCTTTCTTT
TRBJ2-1	many	15	TRBD2	TRBV12-3/TRBV12-4	CASSPGGTTYNEQFF	TGTGCCAGCAGTCCGGGGGGGACAACCTACAATGAGCAGTTCTTC
TRBJ1-1	many	16	TRBD1	TRBV4-1	CASSHHSSRGRKEAFF	TGCGCCAGCAGCCATCACAGTAGCAGGGGGCGAAAGGAAGCTTTCTTT
TRBJ2-2	many	17	TRBD1	TRBV7-6	CASSLRVRTGDTGELFF	TGTGCCAGCAGCTTAAGGGTCCGGACAGGAGACACCGGGGAGCTGTTTTTT
TRBJ2-4	many	15	-	TRBV27	CASRSERGTKNIQYF	TGTGCCAGCAGATCTGAAAGAGGGACCAAAAACATTCAGTACTTC
TRBJ2-3	many	14	-	TRBV20-1	CSARQHSSTDTQYF	TGCAGTGCTAGGCAGCATTCTAGCACAGATACGCAGTATTTT